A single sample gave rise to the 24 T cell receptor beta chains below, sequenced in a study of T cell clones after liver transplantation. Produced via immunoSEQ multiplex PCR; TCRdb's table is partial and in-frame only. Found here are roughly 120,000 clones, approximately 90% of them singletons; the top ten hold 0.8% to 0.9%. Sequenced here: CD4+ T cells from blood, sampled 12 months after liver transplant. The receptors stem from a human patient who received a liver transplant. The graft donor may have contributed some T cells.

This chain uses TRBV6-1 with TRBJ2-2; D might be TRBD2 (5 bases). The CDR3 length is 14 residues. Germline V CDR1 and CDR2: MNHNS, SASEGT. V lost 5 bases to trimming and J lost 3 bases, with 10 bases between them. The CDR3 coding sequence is TGTGCCAGCAGTACCAGCGGCTACACCGGGGAGCTGTTTTTT. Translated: CASSTSGYTGELFF.

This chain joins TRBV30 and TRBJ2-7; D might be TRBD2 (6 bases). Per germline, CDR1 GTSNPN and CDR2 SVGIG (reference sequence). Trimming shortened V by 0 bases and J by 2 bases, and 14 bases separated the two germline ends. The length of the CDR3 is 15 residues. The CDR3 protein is CAWSVSSGRTYEQYF. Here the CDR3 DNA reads TGTGCCTGGAGTGTATCCAGCGGGCGTACCTACGAGCAGTACTTC.

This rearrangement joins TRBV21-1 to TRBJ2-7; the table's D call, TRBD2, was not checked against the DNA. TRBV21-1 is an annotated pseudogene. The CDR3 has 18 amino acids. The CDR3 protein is CASSKALEGLAWSYEQYF. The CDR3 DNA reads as TGTGCCAGCAGCAAAGCGCTTGAAGGGCTAGCGTGGTCCTACGAGCAGTACTTC.

The CDR3 DNA sequence: TGTGCCAGCAGGGGTTGGGGCAATCAGCCCCAGCATTTT. Translation gives CASRGWGNQPQHF. The chain carries TRBV2 and TRBJ1-5; D remains ambiguous. From germline, CDR1 is SNHLY and CDR2 FYNNEI. The CDR3 consists of 13 residues. The germline V and J ends were trimmed by 6 bases and 2 bases, with 8 bases remaining between them.

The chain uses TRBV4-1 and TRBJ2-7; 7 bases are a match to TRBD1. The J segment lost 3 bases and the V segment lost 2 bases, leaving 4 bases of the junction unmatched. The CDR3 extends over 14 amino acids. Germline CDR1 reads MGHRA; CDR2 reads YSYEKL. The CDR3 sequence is CASSQLQGNYEQYF. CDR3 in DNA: TGCGCCAGCAGCCAATTACAGGGGAACTACGAGCAGTACTTC.

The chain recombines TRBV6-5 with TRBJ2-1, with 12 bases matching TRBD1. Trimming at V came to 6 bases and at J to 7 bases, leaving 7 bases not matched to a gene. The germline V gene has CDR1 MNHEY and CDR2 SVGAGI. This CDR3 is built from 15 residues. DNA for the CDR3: TGTGCCAGCAGGCCCGGGACAGGGGGCGGGAATGAGCAGTTCTTC. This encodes CASRPGTGGGNEQFF.

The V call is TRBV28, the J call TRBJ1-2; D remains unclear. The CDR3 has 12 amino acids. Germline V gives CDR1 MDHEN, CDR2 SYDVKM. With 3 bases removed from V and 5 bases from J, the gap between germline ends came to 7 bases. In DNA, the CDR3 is TGTGCCAGCAGTTTCGAACAGTATGGCTACACCTTC. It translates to CASSFEQYGYTF.

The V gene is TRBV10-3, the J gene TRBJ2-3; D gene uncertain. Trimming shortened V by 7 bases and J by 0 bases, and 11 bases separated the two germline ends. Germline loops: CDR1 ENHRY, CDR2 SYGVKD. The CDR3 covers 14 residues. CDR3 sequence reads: CAITQTPSTDTQYF. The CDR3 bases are TGTGCCATCACGCAGACTCCTAGCACAGATACGCAGTATTTT.

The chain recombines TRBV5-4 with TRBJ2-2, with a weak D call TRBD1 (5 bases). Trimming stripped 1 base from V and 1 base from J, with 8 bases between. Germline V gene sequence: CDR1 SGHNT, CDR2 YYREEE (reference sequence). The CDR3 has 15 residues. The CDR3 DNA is TGTGCCAGCAGCTTGTCGCAGGGGAACACCGGGGAGCTGTTTTTT. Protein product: CASSLSQGNTGELFF.

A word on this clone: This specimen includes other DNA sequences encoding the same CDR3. The CDR3 DNA is TGCAGCGTTGAGGACGGAGGAAACACCATATATTTT. This sequence encodes CSVEDGGNTIYF. This chain joins TRBV29-1 and TRBJ1-3, with D hard to call. Trimming cost V 3 bases and J 4 bases, with 7 bases left between them. Germline V lookup: CDR1 SQVTM, CDR2 ANQGSEA. The CDR3 consists of 12 residues.

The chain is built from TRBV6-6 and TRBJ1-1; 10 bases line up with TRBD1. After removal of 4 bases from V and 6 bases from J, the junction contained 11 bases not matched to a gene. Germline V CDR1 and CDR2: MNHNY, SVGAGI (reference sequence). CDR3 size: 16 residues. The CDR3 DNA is TGTGCCAGCAGTTCAAACCGGGACAGGGGACTTCCTGAAGCTTTCTTT. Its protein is CASSSNRDRGLPEAFF.

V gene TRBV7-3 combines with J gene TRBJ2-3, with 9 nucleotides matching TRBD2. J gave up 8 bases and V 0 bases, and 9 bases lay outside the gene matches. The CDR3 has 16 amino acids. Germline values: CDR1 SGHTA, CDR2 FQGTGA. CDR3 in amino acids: CASSLTSSSGIGTQYF. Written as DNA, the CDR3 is TGTGCCAGCAGCTTAACTTCGTCTAGCGGGATCGGTACGCAGTATTTT.

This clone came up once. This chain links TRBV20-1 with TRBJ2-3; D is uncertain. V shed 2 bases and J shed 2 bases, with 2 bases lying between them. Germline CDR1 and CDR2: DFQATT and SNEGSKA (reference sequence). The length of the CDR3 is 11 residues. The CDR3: CSARYTDTQYF. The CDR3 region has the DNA TGCAGTGCTAGATACACAGATACGCAGTATTTT.

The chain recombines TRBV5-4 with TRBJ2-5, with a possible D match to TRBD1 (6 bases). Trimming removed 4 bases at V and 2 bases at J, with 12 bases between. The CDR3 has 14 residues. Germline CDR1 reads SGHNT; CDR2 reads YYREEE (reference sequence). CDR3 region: CASSPGTSQETQYF. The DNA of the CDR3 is TGTGCCAGCAGCCCTGGGACAAGTCAAGAGACCCAGTACTTC.

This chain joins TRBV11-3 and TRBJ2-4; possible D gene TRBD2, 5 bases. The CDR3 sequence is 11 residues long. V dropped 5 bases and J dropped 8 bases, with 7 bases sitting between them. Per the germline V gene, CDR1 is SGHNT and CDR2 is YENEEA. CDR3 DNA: TGTGCCAGCAGCGGGAGAGACATTCAGTACTTC. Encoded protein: CASSGRDIQYF.

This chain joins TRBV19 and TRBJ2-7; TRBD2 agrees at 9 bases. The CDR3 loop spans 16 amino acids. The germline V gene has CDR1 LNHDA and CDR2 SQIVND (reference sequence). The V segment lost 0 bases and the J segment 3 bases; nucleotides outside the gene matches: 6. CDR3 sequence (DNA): TGTGCCAGTAGTATAGATATGGTAGCGGGAGTCTACGAGCAGTACTTC. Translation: CASSIDMVAGVYEQYF.

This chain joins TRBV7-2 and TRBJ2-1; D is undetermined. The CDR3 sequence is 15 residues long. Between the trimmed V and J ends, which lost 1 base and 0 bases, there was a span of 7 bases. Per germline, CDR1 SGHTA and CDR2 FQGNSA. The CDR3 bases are TGTGCCAGCAGCTTAGATAGTACCTCCTACAATGAGCAGTTCTTC. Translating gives CASSLDSTSYNEQFF.

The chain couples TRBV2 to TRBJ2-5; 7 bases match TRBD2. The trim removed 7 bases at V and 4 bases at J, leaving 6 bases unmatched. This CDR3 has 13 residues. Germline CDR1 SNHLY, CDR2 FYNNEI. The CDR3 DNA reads TGTGCCAGCATGGGGTCTAGCGGAGAGACCCAGTACTTC. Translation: CASMGSSGETQYF.

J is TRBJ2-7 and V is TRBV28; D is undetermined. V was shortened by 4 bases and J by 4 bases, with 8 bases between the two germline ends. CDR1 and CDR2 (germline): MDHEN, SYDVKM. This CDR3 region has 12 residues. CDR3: CASSSSLYEQYF. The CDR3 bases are TGTGCCAGCAGTTCATCGTTGTACGAGCAGTACTTC.

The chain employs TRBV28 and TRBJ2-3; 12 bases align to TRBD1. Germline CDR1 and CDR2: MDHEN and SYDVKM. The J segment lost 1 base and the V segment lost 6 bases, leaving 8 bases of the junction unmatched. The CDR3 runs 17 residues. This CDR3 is CASRSPGQGAGTDTQYF. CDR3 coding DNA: TGTGCCAGCAGATCTCCGGGACAGGGGGCTGGCACAGATACGCAGTATTTT. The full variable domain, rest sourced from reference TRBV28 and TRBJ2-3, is DVKVTQSSRYLVKRTGEKVFLECVQDMDHENMFWYRQDPGLGLRLIYFSYDVKMKEKGDIPEGYSVSREKKERFSLILESASTNQTSMYLCASRSPGQGAGTDTQYFGPGTRLTVL.

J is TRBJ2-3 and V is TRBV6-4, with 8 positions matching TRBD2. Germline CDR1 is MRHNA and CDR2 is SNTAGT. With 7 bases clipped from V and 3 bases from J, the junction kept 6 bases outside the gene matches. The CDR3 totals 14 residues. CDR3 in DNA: TGTGCCAGCATCCCCAGCGGGAGTACAGATACGCAGTATTTT. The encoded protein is CASIPSGSTDTQYF.

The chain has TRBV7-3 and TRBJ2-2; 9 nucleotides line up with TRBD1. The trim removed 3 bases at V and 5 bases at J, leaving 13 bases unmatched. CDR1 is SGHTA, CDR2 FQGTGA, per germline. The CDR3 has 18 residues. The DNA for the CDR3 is TGTGCCAGCAGCTTTTCTACCGGGACAGGGATCGGGACCGGGGAGCTGTTTTTT. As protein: CASSFSTGTGIGTGELFF.

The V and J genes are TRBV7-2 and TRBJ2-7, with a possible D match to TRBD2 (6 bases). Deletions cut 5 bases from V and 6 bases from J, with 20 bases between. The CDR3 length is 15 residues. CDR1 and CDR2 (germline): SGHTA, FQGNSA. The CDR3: CASSLQPGRPSEQYF. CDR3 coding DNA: TGTGCCAGCAGCCTTCAGCCGGGGAGGCCCTCCGAGCAGTACTTC. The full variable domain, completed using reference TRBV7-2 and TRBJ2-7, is GAGVSQSPSNKVTEKGKDVELRCDPISGHTALYWYRQSLGQGLEFLIYFQGNSAPDKSGLPSDRFSAERTGGSVSTLTIQRTQQEDSAVYLCASSLQPGRPSEQYFGPGTRLTVT.

CDR3 residues: CASNPTGGANVLTF. DNA for the CDR3: TGTGCCAGCAACCCAACCGGTGGGGCCAACGTCCTGACTTTC. The chain uses TRBV28 and TRBJ2-6; no definite D call. Germline V CDR1 and CDR2: MDHEN, SYDVKM. There are 14 residues in the CDR3. V shed 7 bases and J shed 3 bases, with 10 bases lying between them.